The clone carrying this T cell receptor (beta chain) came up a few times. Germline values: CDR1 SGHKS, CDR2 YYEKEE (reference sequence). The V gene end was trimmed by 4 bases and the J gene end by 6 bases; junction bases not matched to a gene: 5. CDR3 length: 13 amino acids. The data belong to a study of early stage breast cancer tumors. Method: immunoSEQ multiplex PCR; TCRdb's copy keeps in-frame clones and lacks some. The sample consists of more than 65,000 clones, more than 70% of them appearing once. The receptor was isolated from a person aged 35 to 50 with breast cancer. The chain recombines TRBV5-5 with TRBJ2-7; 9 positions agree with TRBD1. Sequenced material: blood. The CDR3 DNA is TGTGCCAGCAGCGCAGGGACAGGGCTCGAGCAGTACTTC. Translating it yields CASSAGTGLEQYF.